The 22 T cell receptor beta chains in this list originate from one sample, sequenced in a study of early T cells in non-severe SARS-CoV-2 infection. TCRdb reprocessed the 5' RACE reads with MiXCR, giving one entry per CDR3 protein. This sample has approximately 31,000 distinct CDR3 sequences, with around 7% found just once. The specimen sequenced was whole blood. The receptors originated from an adult who was a healthcare worker with PCR-confirmed SARS-CoV-2 infection or an uninfected control (not recorded which).

This chain joins TRBV4-2 and TRBJ2-1; D unresolved. V was shortened by 0 bases and J by 1 base, with 7 bases between the two germline ends. Germline CDR1 and CDR2: LGHNA and YNFKEQ. This CDR3 has 15 amino acids. CDR3 nucleotide sequence: TGTGCCAGCAGCCAAGACGTGGGGTCCTACAATGAGCAGTTCTTC. Encoded protein: CASSQDVGSYNEQFF.

In the case of this clonotype: A single base separates this from a much larger clone, so it may be a read error. The rearrangement uses TRBV6-5 and TRBJ1-2, with TRBD1 matching over 10 bases. There are 15 residues in the CDR3. The trim removed 10 bases at V and 4 bases at J, leaving 12 bases unmatched. CDR1 is MNHEY, CDR2 SVGAGI, per germline. The CDR3 DNA is TGTGCCAACAGGCCTGGGACAGGGGATGCCTATGGCTACACCTTC. Its translation: CANRPGTGDAYGYTF.

Relative to its sample, this clonotype is medium-sized. The chain combines TRBV5-1 with TRBJ2-1; 11 bases are shared with TRBD2. The CDR3 runs to 15 residues. Germline V CDR1 and CDR2: SGHRS, YFSETQ. The ends lost 3 bases at V and 6 bases at J; junction bases unmatched: 5. The CDR3 DNA reads as TGCGCCAGCAGCTCGGGACTAGCGGTTACCAATGAGCAGTTCTTC. Translating it yields CASSSGLAVTNEQFF.

This clonotype was detected ten times or more. V usage is TRBV12-3 or TRBV12-4 and J usage is TRBJ2-1, with D tentatively TRBD1 (5 bases). V was trimmed by 3 bases and J by 7 bases, leaving 7 bases between them. The CDR3 length is 12 residues. As DNA, the CDR3 is TGTGCCAGCAGTTTTAGGGGTAATGAGCAGTTCTTC. It yields the protein CASSFRGNEQFF.

This clonotype was counted at least ten times. The genes are TRBV4-2 and TRBJ2-7; tentative D call: TRBD2 (6 bases). V lost 0 bases to trimming and J lost 2 bases, with 14 bases between them. From germline, CDR1 is LGHNA and CDR2 YNFKEQ. The CDR3 is made up of 16 amino acids. The CDR3 region is CASSQDATRGPYEQYF. CDR3 DNA: TGTGCCAGCAGCCAAGATGCCACGCGGGGCCCCTACGAGCAGTACTTC.

There are many counts of this clonotype. V usage is TRBV5-6 and J usage is TRBJ2-3; D unresolved. The CDR3 loop spans 13 amino acids. The V end was cut by 4 bases, the J end by 2 bases, with 8 bases between. Germline CDR1 SGHDT, CDR2 YYEEEE. CDR3 region: CASSPRYTDTQYF. The DNA for the CDR3 is TGTGCCAGCAGCCCTCGTTACACAGATACGCAGTATTTT.

This clonotype was counted at least ten times. The chain carries TRBV6-5 and TRBJ2-2; D not resolved. The V and J ends lost 2 bases and 2 bases respectively, with 9 bases between them. CDR3 length: 15 residues. Germline assignment: CDR1 MNHEY and CDR2 SVGAGI. The CDR3 here is CASSYKRLNTGELFF. The CDR3 bases are TGTGCCAGCAGTTACAAGAGGCTAAACACCGGGGAGCTGTTTTTT.

In this sample, this clonotype turned up many times. This chain links TRBV6-5 with TRBJ2-1; 8 positions agree with TRBD2. CDR3 length: 15 residues. Germline CDR1 and CDR2: MNHEY and SVGAGI. V lost 6 bases to trimming and J lost 6 bases; unmatched junction nucleotides: 10. Here the CDR3 reads CASSPRAGVGNEQFF. CDR3 nucleotides: TGTGCCAGCAGCCCTAGAGCGGGAGTCGGCAATGAGCAGTTCTTC.

This clonotype is medium-sized within its sample. This rearrangement joins TRBV7-3 to TRBJ2-5; no definite D call. The germline V and J ends were trimmed by 5 bases and 1 base, with 8 bases remaining between them. The CDR3 loop spans 13 amino acids. Germline V gene sequence: CDR1 SGHTA, CDR2 FQGTGA. In DNA form, the CDR3 reads TGTGCCAGCAGCGGGCAGCCCCAAGAGACCCAGTACTTC. It yields the protein CASSGQPQETQYF.

CDR3 DNA sequence: TGCGCCAGCAAAAAGGAGGAGACCCAGTACTTC. This gives the protein CASKKEETQYF. The V and J genes are TRBV5-1 and TRBJ2-5; D is unresolved. CDR3 size: 11 residues. The germline gives CDR1 SGHRS, CDR2 YFSETQ. Between the trimmed V and J ends, which lost 6 bases and 5 bases, there was a span of 8 bases.

This clonotype came up many times. The chain joins TRBV6-5 to TRBJ2-7; 8 bases map to TRBD1. The V and J ends lost 0 bases and 3 bases, in that order; junction bases with no gene match: 4. Germline CDR1 reads MNHEY; CDR2 reads SVGAGI. This CDR3 has 15 amino acids. CDR3 DNA sequence: TGTGCCAGCAGTTACTCGATGGGACAGGACTACGAGCAGTACTTC. This sequence encodes CASSYSMGQDYEQYF.

This clonotype was picked up many times. CDR3 amino acids: CASSTTHLQVSSGANVLTF. DNA of the CDR3: TGTGCCAGTAGTACAACCCACTTGCAGGTTAGCTCTGGGGCCAACGTCCTGACTTTC. The chain couples TRBV19 to TRBJ2-6; D call uncertain. The CDR3 length is 19 residues. V lost 4 bases, J lost 0 bases, and 19 bases lay in between. CDR1 and CDR2 (germline): LNHDA, SQIVND (reference sequence).

This clonotype was counted many times. The V gene is TRBV7-9, the J gene TRBJ2-5; no reliable D call. The germline V gene encodes CDR1 SEHNR and CDR2 FQNEAQ (reference sequence). This CDR3 is 12 amino acids long. The V end was cut by 5 bases, the J end by 9 bases, with 13 bases between. This chain's CDR3 is CASSPNQPPQYF. CDR3 nucleotide sequence: TGTGCCAGCAGCCCCAATCAGCCCCCCCAGTACTTC.

The table lists this clonotype with many counts. This chain uses TRBV6-5 with TRBJ1-2, with a tentative D call TRBD1 (6 bases). This CDR3 contains 13 residues. The V gene's germline CDR1 is MNHEY and CDR2 SVGAGI. Deletions cut 7 bases from V and 5 bases from J, with 14 bases between. The CDR3 here is CASTTGTRYGYTF. The CDR3 DNA follows: TGTGCCAGCACCACCGGGACAAGATATGGCTACACCTTC.

This clonotype is categorized as medium-sized. V gene TRBV7-9 combines with J gene TRBJ1-2; the D gene is possibly TRBD1 (6 bases). The CDR3 extends over 13 amino acids. Germline V CDR1 and CDR2: SEHNR, FQNEAQ (reference sequence). Trimming cost V 10 bases and J 8 bases, with 20 bases left between them. The CDR3 protein is CAIPMAGVLGYTF. The CDR3 DNA follows: TGTGCCATTCCTATGGCAGGGGTATTAGGCTACACCTTC.

This clonotype has ten or more counts. The chain has TRBV21-1 and TRBJ1-5; TRBD1 is the table's D call and was not checked against the DNA. TRBV21-1 is a recognized pseudogene. The CDR3 loop spans 19 amino acids. The CDR3 spells CASSTHQGPSCFHNQPQHF. The CDR3 DNA sequence: TGTGCCAGCAGCACACATCAGGGGCCCAGCTGCTTTCACAATCAGCCCCAGCATTTT.

The chain uses TRBV18 and TRBJ2-6; D is undetermined. Looked up from germline, CDR1 is KGHSH and CDR2 is LQKENI. V lost 4 bases and J 0 bases, leaving 13 bases between the germline ends. The CDR3 runs 17 residues. CDR3 amino acids: CASSQNPLSSGANVLTF. The DNA of the CDR3 is TGTGCCAGCTCACAAAACCCTCTGTCCTCTGGGGCCAACGTCCTGACTTTC.

This clonotype has more than one count but fewer than ten. Sequence at one end of the junction differs from germline and may be a read error. The CDR3 nucleotides are TGTGCCGGCAGCCGGGGGAGGAACACTGAAGCTTTCTTT. Amino acid sequence: CAGSRGRNTEAFF. The chain combines TRBV7-6 with TRBJ1-1; maybe TRBD1 (5 bases). Looked up from germline, CDR1 is SGHVS and CDR2 is FNYEAQ. The CDR3 runs 13 residues.

This clonotype was counted at least ten times. The chain is built from TRBV6-5 and TRBJ1-2, with D uncertain. The CDR3 is 15 residues long. Trimming shortened V by 2 bases and J by 2 bases, and 12 bases separated the two germline ends. Looked up from germline, CDR1 is MNHEY and CDR2 is SVGAGI. CDR3 loop: CASSYGVGLNYGYTF. For the CDR3, the DNA is TGTGCCAGCAGTTACGGGGTGGGCTTGAACTATGGCTACACCTTC.

The sample holds a few counts of this clonotype. The chain is built from TRBV6-2 or TRBV6-3 and TRBJ2-1; D is possibly TRBD1 (5 bases). The V gene lost 2 bases and the J gene lost 9 bases, with 17 bases spanning the gap. CDR3 length: 15 amino acids. Germline CDR1 MNHEY, CDR2 SVGEGT. CDR3 DNA: TGTGCCAGCAGTTACAGGGCGGCAGGGTTAAGTGAGCAGTTCTTC. It yields the protein CASSYRAAGLSEQFF.

This clonotype was observed many times. The genes are TRBV20-1 and TRBJ2-1; 11 nucleotides line up with TRBD2. Germline V CDR1 and CDR2: DFQATT, SNEGSKA (reference sequence). This CDR3 contains 15 residues. V lost 6 bases to trimming and J lost 8 bases; unmatched junction nucleotides: 12. The CDR3 protein is CSAPPASGRSDEQFF. In DNA form, the CDR3 reads TGCAGTGCCCCGCCGGCTAGCGGGAGGTCGGATGAGCAGTTCTTC.

This clonotype showed up many times. The chain has TRBV20-1 and TRBJ2-1; D is perhaps TRBD2 (5 bases). Trimming cost V 0 bases and J 5 bases, with 14 bases left between them. The CDR3 contains 15 residues. The germline V gene has CDR1 DFQATT and CDR2 SNEGSKA (reference sequence). This CDR3 reads CSARDPGSLDNEQFF. The CDR3 nucleotides are TGCAGTGCTAGAGACCCGGGATCCCTAGACAATGAGCAGTTCTTC.